This T cell receptor delta chain stems from a study of gammadelta T cells in human blood (dated by TCRdb to about 2020). The full study reports these points: The study reported that microbial exposure appeared to drive polyclonal expansion of innate gamma-delta T cells immediately after birth.

Notes on this clone: Its antigen is not yet known. This DNA's translation differs at residue 14 from TCRdb's protein, which comes from a much larger clone; a read error is likely, and the protein shown is translated from the DNA.

CDR1 and CDR2 (GEAIGNYY, EKD) derive from the germline V gene. Reading from cysteine to phenylalanine, the CDR3 counts 18 amino acids. Solely the CDR3 DNA is kept, with 54 bases framed from the first base. Libraries came from RT-PCR. The data were produced on an Illumina MiSeq. TCRdb called clones afresh from the public reads with CATT; identical DNA rows were later merged. This sample is represented by 350 to 400 delta-chain clones; about 11% of them were singletons. Jointly, the top ten make up about 31% of the sample. Here the chain combines TRDV2 and TRDJ1, and 7 bases in between align with TRDD3. The sequenced sample consisted of Vgamma9Vdelta2 gamma-delta T cells from adult blood. The sequence was collected from a human donor. The DNA sequence follows: TGTGCCTGTGACACCCTCGAAAAAATACTGGGGTACACCAATAAACTCATCTTT. It translates to CACDTLEKILGYTNKLIF.